This TCR beta chain was observed in a study of CD8 T cells in ankylosing spondylitis (dated by TCRdb to between 2016 and 2019). For the wider study: To find TCR variants linked to disease, the study profiled T cell receptor beta repertoires in ankylosing spondylitis patients and healthy donors. Peripheral blood was sampled, and synovial fluid was additionally collected from ankylosing spondylitis patients. In total, the full study cohort was made up of over a hundred healthy donors and 20 to 25 ankylosing spondylitis patients. Study-wide conclusions, independent of this receptor: A TCR beta motif of fewer than 10 highly homologous amino acid variants appeared characteristic of blood from ankylosing spondylitis patients. In peripheral blood, the disease-linked clones were found at relatively low frequencies and had a CD8+ phenotype. Some TCR beta motif variants had previously been reported in synovial fluid and blood of reactive arthritis patients, which suggested common disease-initiation mechanisms. Significant enrichment of the disease-linked clones was reported in matched synovial fluid samples from ankylosing spondylitis patients.

Via the germline V gene (reference sequence), CDR1 is DFQATT and CDR2 SNEGSKA. Including cysteine and phenylalanine, the CDR3 has 15 amino acids. Left in the record is the CDR3 DNA by itself, 45 bases read in frame from the first base. V is shortened by 2 bases, J by 4 bases, and the region joining them spans 15 bases. Sequencing was carried out with an Illumina HiSeq 2500. TCR beta libraries were prepared by quantitative 5'-RACE with molecular barcodes. The paper's processing steps were these. A new computational method, built on a probabilistic model of VDJ rearrangement, was used to identify disease-linked TCR variants. In-frame beta chains were kept once TCRdb had trimmed the public reads at Q25 with fastp and called clones with MiXCR. When rows share a CDR3 protein, they turn into one entry using the most common DNA and genes. In this record, the V and J calls reflect TCRdb's handling and not the investigators' own analysis. This sample is represented by under 150,000 distinct CDR3 sequences; approximately 9.7% of them were singletons. Approximately 3.4% of the sample is in the top ten clones.

A note on this clonotype: Its binding antigen is unknown. Base qualities were left out, and no much larger clone turns up one base away.

The sequence came from a male donor with ankylosing spondylitis or in good health (not recorded which). Sequenced: blood, either unsorted or a sorted T cell fraction (not recorded which). This chain is built from TRBV20-1 and TRBJ1-5; possibly the D gene is TRBD1, per 5 matching bases. In nucleotides, the sequence is TGCAGTGCTAGACCAGGGACGTTTGGGAATCAGCCCCAGCATTTT. Its translation reads: CSARPGTFGNQPQHF.